This TCR beta chain was found in a study of molecular identifiers for immune sequencing clone quantification. This clonotype appeared many times. Trimming left V 1 base short and J 10 bases short, with 8 bases between. The CDR3 extends over 12 amino acids. CDR1 and CDR2 from the germline V gene are SGHTA and FQGNSA. In preparing bulk TCR libraries, previously described methods and listed TCR primers were used. TCRdb used MiXCR to reprocess the PCR reads, holding one entry per CDR3 protein. This table has approximately 100,000 distinct CDR3 sequences, under 40% appearing once. The chain employs TRBV7-2 and TRBJ1-5; D is unresolved. This sequence was found in a human donor in good health. Some libraries in this study had Jurkat cell RNA spiked in. Sequenced material: naive CD8+ T cells from blood, with Jurkat cell RNA spiked in. Subset specified: FACS-sorted CD8+CD4-CCR7+CD45RA+ naive T cells. CDR3: CASSLGRDPQHF. The CDR3 DNA follows: TGTGCCAGCAGCTTAGGCCGAGACCCCCAGCATTTT.